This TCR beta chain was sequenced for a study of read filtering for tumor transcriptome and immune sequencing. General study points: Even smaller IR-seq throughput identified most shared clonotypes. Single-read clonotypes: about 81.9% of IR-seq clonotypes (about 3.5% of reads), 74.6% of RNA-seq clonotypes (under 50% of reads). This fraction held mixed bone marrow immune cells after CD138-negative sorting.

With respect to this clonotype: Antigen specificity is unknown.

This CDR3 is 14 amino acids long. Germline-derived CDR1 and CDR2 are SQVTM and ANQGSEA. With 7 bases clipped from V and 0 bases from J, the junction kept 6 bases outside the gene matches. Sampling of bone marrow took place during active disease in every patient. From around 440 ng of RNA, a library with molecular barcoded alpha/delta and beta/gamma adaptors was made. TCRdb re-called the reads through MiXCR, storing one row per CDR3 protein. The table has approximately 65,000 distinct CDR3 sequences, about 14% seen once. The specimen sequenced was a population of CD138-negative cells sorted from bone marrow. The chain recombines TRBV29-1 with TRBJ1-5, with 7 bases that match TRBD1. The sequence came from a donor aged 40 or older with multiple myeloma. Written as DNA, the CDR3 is TGCAGCGCCTGGACAGGTGATAGCAATCAGCCCCAGCATTTT. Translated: CSAWTGDSNQPQHF.